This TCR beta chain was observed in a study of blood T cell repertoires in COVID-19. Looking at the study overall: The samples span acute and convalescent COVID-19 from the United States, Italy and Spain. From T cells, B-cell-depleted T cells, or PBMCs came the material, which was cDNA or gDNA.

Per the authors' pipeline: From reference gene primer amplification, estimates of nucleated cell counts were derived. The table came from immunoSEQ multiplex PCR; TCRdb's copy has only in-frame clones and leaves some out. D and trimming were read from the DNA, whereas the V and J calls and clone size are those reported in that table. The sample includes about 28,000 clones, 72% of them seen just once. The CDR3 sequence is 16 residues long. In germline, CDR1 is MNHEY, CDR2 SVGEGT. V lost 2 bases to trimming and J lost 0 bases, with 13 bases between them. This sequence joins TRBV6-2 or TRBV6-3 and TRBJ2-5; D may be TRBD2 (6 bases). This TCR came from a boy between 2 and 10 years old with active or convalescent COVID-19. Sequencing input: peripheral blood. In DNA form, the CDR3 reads TGTGCCAGCAGTTACCAAACGGGGGACTACCAAGAGACCCAGTACTTC. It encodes CASSYQTGDYQETQYF.